Below, 20 T cell receptor beta chains from the same sample are listed, as sequenced in a study of blood T cell repertoires in COVID-19. Sequenced by immunoSEQ multiplex PCR; TCRdb stores in-frame clones only, minus some. Of roughly 66,000 clones detected, approximately 86% appear once; the ten largest clones hold more than 6.5%. The sample consisted of peripheral blood. The origin of the receptors is a man in his 60s with acute or convalescent COVID-19.

This chain joins TRBV11-3 and TRBJ2-4, with D possibly matching TRBD1 (6 bases). The CDR3 is 16 residues long. V was cut by 1 base and J by 1 base, with 11 bases left in between. Germline assignment: CDR1 SGHNT and CDR2 YENEEA. The CDR3 here is CASSLVDSGAKNIQYF. The CDR3 nucleotides are TGTGCCAGCAGCTTAGTGGACAGTGGGGCCAAAAACATTCAGTACTTC.

This chain connects TRBV4-2 to TRBJ2-5; TRBD2 aligns across 12 bases. The germline V gene has CDR1 LGHNA and CDR2 YNFKEQ. V trimming: 7 bases; J trimming: 3 bases; junction bases outside the gene matches: 6. This CDR3 has 15 amino acids. The CDR3 nucleotides are TGTGCCAGCACGGACTCTAGCGGGGGGGAAGAGACCCAGTACTTC. Residues: CASTDSSGGEETQYF.

The CDR3 coding sequence is TGCGCCAGCACCCTGGACAGTAACACTGAAGCTTTCTTT. Amino acids: CASTLDSNTEAFF. The genes are TRBV5-1 and TRBJ1-1, with D possibly TRBD1 on 6 matching bases. The germline V gene encodes CDR1 SGHRS and CDR2 YFSETQ. The CDR3 runs to 13 residues. V lost 6 bases, J lost 2 bases, and 11 bases lay in between.

The chain combines TRBV5-4 with TRBJ1-3; 8 positions agree with TRBD1. The length of the CDR3 is 15 residues. V trimming: 5 bases; J trimming: 4 bases; junction bases outside the gene matches: 8. Germline V CDR1 and CDR2: SGHNT, YYREEE (reference sequence). CDR3 nucleotides: TGTGCCAGCAGTAAGACAGGGGTTTACGGAAACACCATATATTTT. It yields the protein CASSKTGVYGNTIYF.

As to this clone: A read error may account for a junction end that differs from germline. The chain couples TRBV19 to TRBJ1-5; TRBD1 aligns across 9 bases. Germline CDR1 and CDR2: LNHDA and SQIVND (reference sequence). The CDR3 contains 14 residues. CDR3 DNA: TGTGCCAGTAGCTTGGGACAGGGCAAACAGCCCCAGCATTTT. Protein product: CASSLGQGKQPQHF.

V gene TRBV5-4 combines with J gene TRBJ1-2, with 9 bases matching TRBD1. J lost 7 bases, V lost 4 bases, and 8 bases had no gene match. Germline lookup yields CDR1 SGHNT and CDR2 YYREEE (reference sequence). The length of the CDR3 is 14 residues. The CDR3 nucleotides are TGTGCCAGCAGCGTACAGGGGGCGCAGGGTGGCTACACCTTC. Translating it yields CASSVQGAQGGYTF.

This chain's CDR3 is CASSLGLVTYNEQFF. CDR3 DNA sequence: TGTGCCAGCAGCTTAGGCCTAGTAACCTACAATGAGCAGTTCTTC. The chain couples TRBV7-2 to TRBJ2-1; the D is unclear. Between the trimmed V and J ends, which lost 1 base and 2 bases, there was a span of 9 bases. The CDR3 consists of 15 residues. In germline, CDR1 is SGHTA, CDR2 FQGNSA.

The chain recombines TRBV2 with TRBJ1-5; 9 positions agree with TRBD1. Germline V gene data show CDR1 as SNHLY and CDR2 as FYNNEI. V lost 8 bases and J lost 7; bases outside the gene matches: 6. CDR3 size: 13 residues. CDR3 region: CASGDREGQPQHF. DNA of the CDR3: TGTGCCAGCGGGGACAGGGAAGGGCAGCCCCAGCATTTT.

V and J are TRBV10-3 and TRBJ2-3, with TRBD1 matching over 7 bases. Germline V lookup: CDR1 ENHRY, CDR2 SYGVKD. The junction had 2 bases not matched to a gene; V was cut back by 4 bases and J by 1 base. The CDR3 spans 14 residues. The CDR3, as DNA: TGTGCCATCAGTGGAGGGGGCGGCACAGATACGCAGTATTTT. It translates to CAISGGGGTDTQYF.

The chain uses TRBV10-2 and TRBJ2-7, with D perhaps matching TRBD1 (6 bases). The germline CDR1 and CDR2 sequences are WSHSY and SAAADI. Between the trimmed V and J ends, which lost 2 bases and 3 bases, there was a span of 8 bases. This CDR3 contains 13 residues. The chain's CDR3 is CASSEDRNYEQYF. The DNA of the CDR3 is TGCGCCAGCAGTGAGGACAGGAACTACGAGCAGTACTTC.

This rearrangement joins TRBV6-4 to TRBJ1-5; the match to TRBD1 covers 8 bases. Germline lookup yields CDR1 MRHNA and CDR2 SNTAGT. V was clipped by 0 bases and J by 0 bases; unmatched bases: 7. This CDR3 is built from 18 residues. CDR3 sequence (DNA): TGTGCCAGCAGTGACTCTGGGGACAGGACGAATAGCAATCAGCCCCAGCATTTT. Its translation is CASSDSGDRTNSNQPQHF.

CDR3 sequence (DNA): TGCGCCAGCAGCTTGCCGGGGGGTAATGAAAAACTGTTTTTT. Encoded protein: CASSLPGGNEKLFF. The chain couples TRBV5-1 to TRBJ1-4, with D perhaps matching TRBD1 (5 bases). Trimming pared 1 base from V and 4 bases from J, leaving 8 bases between. Germline V gene sequence: CDR1 SGHRS, CDR2 YFSETQ. The CDR3 has 14 amino acids.

This clone was observed once. The genes are TRBV7-2 and TRBJ2-5; TRBD2 agrees at 11 bases. Trimming took 5 bases from V and 3 from J; bases not matched to a gene: 5. The V gene's germline CDR1 is SGHTA and CDR2 FQGNSA. There are 15 residues in the CDR3. This CDR3 is CASSPSGRQEETQYF. DNA of the CDR3: TGTGCCAGCAGCCCTAGCGGGAGGCAGGAAGAGACCCAGTACTTC.

The V and J genes are TRBV7-8 and TRBJ1-6; TRBD1 aligns across 9 bases. Germline CDR1 and CDR2: SGHVS and FQNEAQ. The CDR3 has 14 amino acids. Trimming at V came to 5 bases and at J to 10 bases, leaving 6 bases not matched to a gene. The CDR3 protein is CASSMDRGGSPLHF. CDR3 coding DNA: TGTGCCAGCAGCATGGACAGGGGTGGCTCACCCCTCCACTTT.

The chain uses TRBV6-4 and TRBJ1-4, with 9 bases that match TRBD1. Germline loops: CDR1 MRHNA, CDR2 SNTAGT. V shed 4 bases and J 6 bases; nucleotides not matched to a gene: 6. The length of the CDR3 is 15 residues. CDR3 loop: CASSGTGTGYEKLFF. The CDR3 bases are TGTGCCAGCAGTGGAACCGGGACAGGGTATGAAAAACTGTTTTTT.

The V gene is TRBV5-1, the J gene TRBJ1-4; the match to TRBD1 covers 9 bases. Germline-derived CDR1 and CDR2 are SGHRS and YFSETQ. Germline trimming cut 2 bases from V and 3 bases from J; bases unmatched to any gene: 2. There are 15 residues in the CDR3. For the CDR3, the DNA is TGCGCCAGCAGCTTTTACAGGGGGCCTAATGAAAAACTGTTTTTT. Encoded protein: CASSFYRGPNEKLFF.

This clone was counted a few times. CDR3 amino acids: CASSQMRSEKLFF. CDR3 nucleotide sequence: TGCGCCAGCAGCCAAATGAGAAGTGAAAAACTGTTTTTT. The gene calls are TRBV4-1 and TRBJ1-4; no definite D call. The length of the CDR3 is 13 residues. Trimming stripped 2 bases from V and 7 bases from J, with 8 bases between. The germline gives CDR1 MGHRA, CDR2 YSYEKL.

The chain joins TRBV10-3 to TRBJ1-5; D possibly corresponds to TRBD1 (6 bases). V shed 3 bases and J shed 0 bases, with 9 bases lying between them. Germline V lookup: CDR1 ENHRY, CDR2 SYGVKD. The CDR3 is 15 residues long. CDR3 loop: CAISDGGASNQPQHF. In DNA, the CDR3 is TGTGCCATCAGTGATGGGGGCGCTAGCAATCAGCCCCAGCATTTT.

Only a few counts were recorded for this clone. The chain uses TRBV24-1 and TRBJ1-2; a possible D gene is TRBD1 (5 bases). The CDR3 sequence is 13 residues long. V lost 7 bases, J lost 5 bases, and 13 bases lay in between. In germline, CDR1 is KGHDR, CDR2 SFDVKD. CDR3: CATSPGLGYGYTF. CDR3 in DNA: TGTGCCACCAGCCCAGGGTTAGGGTATGGCTACACCTTC.

The chain is built from TRBV19 and TRBJ2-1, with D possibly TRBD1 on 6 matching bases. Trimming cost V 7 bases and J 3 bases, with 13 bases left between them. The CDR3 is made up of 14 amino acids. Per germline, CDR1 LNHDA and CDR2 SQIVND (reference sequence). The CDR3 DNA reads TGTGCCAGTACCGTGGGGGCCTTCTACAATGAGCAGTTCTTC. Amino acid sequence: CASTVGAFYNEQFF.